This paragraph reports one T cell receptor beta chain. Its antigen is unknown. It was template switching that added a universal primer site, and there were unique molecular identifiers on the cDNA. Via MiXCR, TCRdb re-called the 5' RACE reads, giving one row per CDR3 protein. The sample contains about 340,000 distinct CDR3 sequences, about 12% of which appear only once. The sample is drawn from a study of identical twins. Study-wide points: Invariant populations such as MAIT and iNKT cells could partly muddle zero-insertion analyses. These conclusions were based on statistical analysis (cross-sectional, not following the same donors).

V was pared by 5 bases and J by 0 bases, with 9 bases of the junction left unmatched. Germline V gene sequence: CDR1 KGHDR, CDR2 SFDVKD. The CDR3 sequence is 17 residues long. Another study also made use of these data, one on yellow fever vaccine responses in identical twins. That work states: Vaccine-induced T cell responses in twins were reportedly observed to appear partly convergent, partly personalized.

The material sequenced was CD8+ T cells sorted from blood. The chain uses TRBV24-1 and TRBJ2-1, with TRBD2 matching over 7 bases. The source is a woman aged 18-30 years in good health. The CDR3 DNA follows: TGTGCCACCAGTGGGTGGTCAAGCGGGGACTCCTACAATGAGCAGTTCTTC. Encoded protein: CATSGWSSGDSYNEQFF.